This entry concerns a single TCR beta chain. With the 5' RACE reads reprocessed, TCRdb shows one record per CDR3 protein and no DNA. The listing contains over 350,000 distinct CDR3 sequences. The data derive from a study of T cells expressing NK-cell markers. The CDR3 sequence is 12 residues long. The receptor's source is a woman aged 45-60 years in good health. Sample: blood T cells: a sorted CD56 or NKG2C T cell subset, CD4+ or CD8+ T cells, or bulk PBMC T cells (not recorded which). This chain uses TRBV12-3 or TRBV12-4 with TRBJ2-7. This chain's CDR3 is CASKGRSYEQYF.